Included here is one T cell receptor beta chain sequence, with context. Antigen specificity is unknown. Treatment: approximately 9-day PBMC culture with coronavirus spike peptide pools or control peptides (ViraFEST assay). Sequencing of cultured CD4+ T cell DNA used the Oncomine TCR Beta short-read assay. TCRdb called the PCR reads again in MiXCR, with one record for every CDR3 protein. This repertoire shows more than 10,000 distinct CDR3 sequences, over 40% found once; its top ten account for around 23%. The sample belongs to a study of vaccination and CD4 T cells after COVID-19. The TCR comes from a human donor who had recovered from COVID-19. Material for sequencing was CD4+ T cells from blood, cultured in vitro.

The CDR3 sequence: CASSDGTGSDYGYTF. For the CDR3, the DNA is TGTGCCAGCAGCGACGGGACAGGGTCGGACTATGGCTACACCTTC. The chain employs TRBV6-1 and TRBJ1-2; the match to TRBD1 covers 9 bases. J was trimmed by 3 bases and V by 6 bases; bases with no gene match: 8. The CDR3 length is 15 residues. Germline V gene lookup returns CDR1 MNHNS and CDR2 SASEGT.